The 3 T cell receptor beta chains below were found in one sample sequenced in a study of blood T cell repertoires in COVID-19. The protocol was immunoSEQ multiplex PCR, while the TCRdb copy is restricted to in-frame clones and leaves out a portion. The table records 260,000 or so clones, around four fifths of them present only once. The sequencing input was peripheral blood. Receptors were obtained from a woman in her 70s with acute or convalescent COVID-19.

V usage is TRBV4-3 and J usage is TRBJ1-2; no firm D call. The CDR3 length is 15 residues. CDR1 LGHNA and CDR2 YSLEER come from the germline V gene. V gave up 2 bases and J gave up 2 bases, with 12 bases separating them. CDR3 region: CASSQSGNQNYGYTF. The CDR3 coding sequence is TGCGCCAGCAGCCAATCGGGGAACCAAAACTATGGCTACACCTTC.

The chain links TRBV7-2 to TRBJ1-1, with D perhaps matching TRBD1 (5 bases). V lost 5 bases, J lost 5 bases, and 12 bases lay in between. This CDR3 region has 13 residues. Germline loops: CDR1 SGHTA, CDR2 FQGNSA. The CDR3 loop is CASSRNGGTEAFF. DNA for the CDR3: TGTGCCAGCAGCCGAAATGGGGGGACTGAAGCTTTCTTT.

J is TRBJ1-5 and V is TRBV30, with 7 bases aligning to TRBD1. This CDR3 contains 14 residues. V lost 1 base and J lost 1; bases outside the gene matches: 1. Germline CDR1 is GTSNPN and CDR2 is SVGIG (reference sequence). The CDR3 DNA sequence: TGTGCCTGGAGTGCAGGGGGAAGCAATCAGCCCCAGCATTTT. Amino acid sequence: CAWSAGGSNQPQHF.